This TCR beta chain was documented in a study of identical twins. A universal primer site came from template switching; cDNA carried unique molecular identifiers. A single record per CDR3 protein comes from TCRdb applying MiXCR to the 5' RACE reads. This table has 600,000 to 850,000 distinct CDR3 sequences, approximately 18% appearing once. Study-wide results and caveats: Compared with unrelated sharing, twin-shared out-of-frame alpha sequences had more low-probability sequences.

This clonotype has just a few counts. Its antigen is currently unknown. The data were also submitted as part of a second study, on T cells expressing NK-cell markers. That source reports: One of eight sequenced donors was HCMV-seronegative; the other seven were seropositive.

This TCR was recovered from a woman under 30 in good health. Sequenced input: PBMCs.

In nucleotides, the CDR3 is TGCAGTGCTGGCCTGGGCGGACGGGAGACCCAGTACTTC. Translated: CSAGLGGRETQYF. The chain carries TRBV20-1 and TRBJ2-5, with D unclear. CDR3 length equals 13 residues. Germline loops: CDR1 DFQATT, CDR2 SNEGSKA (reference sequence). The V end lost 5 bases, the J end lost 5 bases, and 15 bases lay between the germline ends.